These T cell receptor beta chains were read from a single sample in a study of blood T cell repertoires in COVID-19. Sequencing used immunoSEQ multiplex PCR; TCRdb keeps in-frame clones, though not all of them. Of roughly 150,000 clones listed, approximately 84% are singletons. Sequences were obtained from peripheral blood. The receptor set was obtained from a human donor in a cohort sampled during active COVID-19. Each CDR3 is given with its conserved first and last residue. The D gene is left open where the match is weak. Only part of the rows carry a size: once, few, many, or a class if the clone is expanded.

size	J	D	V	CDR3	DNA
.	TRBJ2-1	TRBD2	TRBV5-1	CASRVTSGYNEQFF	TGCGCCAGCAGGGTGACTAGCGGCTACAATGAGCAGTTCTTC
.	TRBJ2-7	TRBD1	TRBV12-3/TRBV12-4	CASSFTGGNEQYF	TGTGCCAGCAGCTTCACAGGGGGCAACGAGCAGTACTTC
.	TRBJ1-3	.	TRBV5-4	CASSRSSPADTIYF	TGTGCCAGCAGCAGATCTTCCCCGGCGGACACCATATATTTT
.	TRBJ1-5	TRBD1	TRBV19	CASNLPGQGAQPQHF	TGTGCCAGTAACTTACCGGGACAGGGGGCTCAGCCCCAGCATTTT
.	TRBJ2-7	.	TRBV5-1	CASSPREDSYEQYF	TGCGCCAGCAGCCCCCGGGAAGACTCCTACGAGCAGTACTTC
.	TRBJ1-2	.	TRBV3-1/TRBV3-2	CASSLTRYGYTF	TGTGCCAGCAGCCTTACAAGATATGGCTACACCTTC
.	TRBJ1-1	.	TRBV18	CASSLRQRVGEGGTEAFF	TGTGCCAGCTCACTCCGGCAGCGAGTGGGAGAGGGAGGCACTGAAGCTTTCTTT
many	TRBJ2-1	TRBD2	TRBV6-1	CASSAPRTSGARGEQFF	TGTGCCAGCAGTGCCCCTAGGACTAGCGGGGCCCGGGGGGAGCAGTTCTTC
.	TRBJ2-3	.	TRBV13	CASSAARGGADSTDTQYF	TGTGCCAGCAGCGCAGCCCGAGGGGGGGCTGATAGCACAGATACGCAGTATTTT
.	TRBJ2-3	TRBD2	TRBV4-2	CASSQELGGGTDTQYF	TGTGCCAGCAGCCAAGAACTGGGGGGGGGCACAGATACGCAGTATTTT
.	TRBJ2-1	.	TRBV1	CTSSQDQGTSGGGEQFF	TGCACCAGCAGCCAAGATCAGGGGACTAGCGGGGGAGGTGAGCAGTTCTTC
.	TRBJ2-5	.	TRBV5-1	CASSPQGQETQYF	TGCGCCAGCAGCCCTCAGGGGCAAGAGACCCAGTACTTC
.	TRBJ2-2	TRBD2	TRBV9	CASSVGASGGATGELFF	TGTGCCAGCAGCGTAGGCGCTAGCGGGGGGGCGACCGGGGAGCTGTTTTTT
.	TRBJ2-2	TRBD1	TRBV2	CASSEVTGPTGELFF	TGTGCCAGCAGTGAGGTGACAGGGCCCACCGGGGAGCTGTTTTTT
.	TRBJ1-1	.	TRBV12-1	CASSLRTVNTEAFF	TGTGCCAGCAGCCTTCGGACAGTGAACACTGAAGCTTTCTTT
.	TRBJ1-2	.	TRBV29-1	CSAEDPRMGYGYTF	TGCAGCGCCGAAGACCCGCGGATGGGCTATGGCTACACCTTC
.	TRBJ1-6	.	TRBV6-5	CASKRIQGLLHF	TGTGCCAGCAAGCGTATTCAAGGTCTTCTCCACTTT
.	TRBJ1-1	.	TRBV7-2	CASSLARGAGEAFF	TGTGCCAGCAGCTTAGCCCGGGGGGCCGGTGAGGCTTTCTTT
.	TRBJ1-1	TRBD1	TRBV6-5	CASSRTGTEAFF	TGTGCCAGCAGCAGGACAGGGACGGAAGCTTTCTTT
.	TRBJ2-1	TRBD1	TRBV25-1	CASRTGEIHEQFF	TGTGCCAGCAGGACAGGGGAAATTCATGAGCAGTTCTTC
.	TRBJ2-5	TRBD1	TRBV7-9	CASFQGANQETQYF	TGTGCCAGCTTTCAGGGGGCAAACCAAGAGACCCAGTACTTC
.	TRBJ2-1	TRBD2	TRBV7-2	CASSLPPGLAGGYHNEQFF	TGTGCCAGCAGCTTGCCCCCGGGACTAGCGGGGGGGTATCACAATGAGCAGTTCTTC
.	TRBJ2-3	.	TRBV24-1	CATSDPRGSTDTQYF	TGTGCCACCAGTGATCCACGCGGAAGCACAGATACGCAGTATTTT
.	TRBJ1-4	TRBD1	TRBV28	CASSYTDRGTANEKLFF	TGTGCCAGCAGTTACACTGACAGGGGGACGGCTAATGAAAAACTGTTTTTT